This T cell receptor beta chain stems from a study of blood T cell repertoires in COVID-19. Study-wide background: Collection of acute and convalescent COVID-19 samples took place in the United States, Italy and Spain. PBMCs, B-cell-depleted T cells, or T cells were the source of the cDNA or gDNA that made up the material.

In the study's own analysis: For nucleated cells, counts were estimated from reference gene primer amplification. Generated by immunoSEQ multiplex PCR, the TCRdb table keeps only in-frame clones and is missing some. V and J calls and clone size come straight from that table; D and trimming were deduced from the DNA. Among roughly 20,000 clones listed, 80% to 90% were seen once. Germline-derived CDR1 and CDR2 are SGDLS and YYNGEE. This CDR3 contains 16 residues. V dropped 3 bases and J dropped 2 bases, with 17 bases sitting between them. The genes are TRBV9 and TRBJ1-2; D might be TRBD1 (6 bases). Sequenced sample: peripheral blood. The TCR comes from a woman of 80 years or more with active COVID-19. CDR3 sequence (DNA): TGTGCCAGCAGCGAGGGGGGGACGGACACGAACTATGGCTACACCTTC. It specifies CASSEGGTDTNYGYTF.